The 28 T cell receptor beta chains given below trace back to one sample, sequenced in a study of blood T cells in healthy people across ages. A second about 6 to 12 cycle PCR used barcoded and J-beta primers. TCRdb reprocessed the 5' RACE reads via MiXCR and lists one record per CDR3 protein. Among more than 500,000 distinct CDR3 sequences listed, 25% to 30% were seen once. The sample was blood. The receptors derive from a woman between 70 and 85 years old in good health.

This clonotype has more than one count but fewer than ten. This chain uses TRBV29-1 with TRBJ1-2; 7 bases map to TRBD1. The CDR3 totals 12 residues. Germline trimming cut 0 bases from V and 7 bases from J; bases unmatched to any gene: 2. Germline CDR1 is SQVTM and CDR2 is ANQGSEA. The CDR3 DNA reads TGCAGCGTTGAAGAACAGGGGACTGGCTACACCTTC. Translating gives CSVEEQGTGYTF.

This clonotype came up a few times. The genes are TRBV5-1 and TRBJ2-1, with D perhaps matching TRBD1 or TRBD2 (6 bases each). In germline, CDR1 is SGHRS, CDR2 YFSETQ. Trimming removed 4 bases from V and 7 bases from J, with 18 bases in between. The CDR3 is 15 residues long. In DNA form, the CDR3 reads TGCGCCAGCAGCCCCCTAGGAGGGGGATTGAATGAGCAGTTCTTC. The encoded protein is CASSPLGGGLNEQFF.

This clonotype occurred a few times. CDR3 sequence reads: CASSLGTNQNTGELFF. As DNA, the CDR3 is TGCGCCAGCAGCTTGGGGACCAACCAGAACACCGGGGAGCTGTTTTTT. The chain uses TRBV5-1 and TRBJ2-2; no firm D call. The CDR3 length is 16 residues. Trimming removed 0 bases at V and 1 base at J, with 10 bases between. Looked up from germline, CDR1 is SGHRS and CDR2 is YFSETQ.

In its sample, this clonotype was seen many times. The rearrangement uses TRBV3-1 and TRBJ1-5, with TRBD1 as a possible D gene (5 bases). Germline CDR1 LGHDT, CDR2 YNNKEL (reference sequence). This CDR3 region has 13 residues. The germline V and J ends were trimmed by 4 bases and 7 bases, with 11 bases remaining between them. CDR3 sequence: CASSRQGSQPQHF. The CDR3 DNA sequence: TGTGCCAGCAGCCGCCAGGGATCCCAGCCCCAGCATTTT.

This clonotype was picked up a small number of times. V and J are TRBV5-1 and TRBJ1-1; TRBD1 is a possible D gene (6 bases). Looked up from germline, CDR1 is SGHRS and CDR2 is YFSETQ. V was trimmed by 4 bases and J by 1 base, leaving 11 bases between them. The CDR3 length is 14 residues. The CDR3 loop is CASSKDRPNTEAFF. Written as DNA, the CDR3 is TGCGCCAGCAGCAAGGACAGACCGAACACTGAAGCTTTCTTT.

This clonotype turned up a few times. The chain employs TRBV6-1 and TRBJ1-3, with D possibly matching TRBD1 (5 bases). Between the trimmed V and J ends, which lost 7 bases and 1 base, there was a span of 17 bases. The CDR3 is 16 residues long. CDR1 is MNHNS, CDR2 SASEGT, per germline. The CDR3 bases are TGTGCCAGCACCGCCGGGACCCACTTTTCTGGAAACACCATATATTTT. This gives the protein CASTAGTHFSGNTIYF.

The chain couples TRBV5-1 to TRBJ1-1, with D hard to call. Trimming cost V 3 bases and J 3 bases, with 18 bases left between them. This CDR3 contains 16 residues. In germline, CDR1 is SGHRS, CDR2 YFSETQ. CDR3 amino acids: CASSSDPAGIDTEAFF. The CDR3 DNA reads TGCGCCAGCAGCTCCGACCCCGCAGGCATAGACACTGAAGCTTTCTTT.

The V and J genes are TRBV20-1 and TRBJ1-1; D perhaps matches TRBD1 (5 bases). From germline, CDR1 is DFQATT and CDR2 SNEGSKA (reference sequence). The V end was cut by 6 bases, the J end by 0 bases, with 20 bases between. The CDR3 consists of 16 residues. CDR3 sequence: CSAHATDSTLNTEAFF. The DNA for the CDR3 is TGCAGTGCACACGCGACAGACAGCACCTTGAACACTGAAGCTTTCTTT.

For the CDR3, the DNA is TGTGCCAGCAGCTTAGGAGCGGGGGGGCAGGTTACGCAGTATTTT. The encoded protein is CASSLGAGGQVTQYF. V usage is TRBV7-2 and J usage is TRBJ2-3; 10 bases are shared with TRBD2. The CDR3 runs to 15 residues. The germline CDR1 and CDR2 sequences are SGHTA and FQGNSA. With 1 base clipped from V and 8 bases from J, the junction kept 6 bases outside the gene matches.

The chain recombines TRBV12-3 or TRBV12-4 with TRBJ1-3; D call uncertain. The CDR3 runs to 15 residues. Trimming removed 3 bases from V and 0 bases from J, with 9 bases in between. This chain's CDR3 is CASSLQALSGNTIYF. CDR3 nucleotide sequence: TGTGCCAGCAGTTTGCAGGCTCTCTCTGGAAACACCATATATTTT.

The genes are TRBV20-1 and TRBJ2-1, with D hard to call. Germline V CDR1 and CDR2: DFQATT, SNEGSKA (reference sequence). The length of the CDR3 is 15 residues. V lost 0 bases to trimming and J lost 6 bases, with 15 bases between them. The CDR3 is CSARDLETPSNEQFF. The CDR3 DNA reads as TGCAGTGCTAGAGATTTGGAGACCCCCAGCAATGAGCAGTTCTTC.

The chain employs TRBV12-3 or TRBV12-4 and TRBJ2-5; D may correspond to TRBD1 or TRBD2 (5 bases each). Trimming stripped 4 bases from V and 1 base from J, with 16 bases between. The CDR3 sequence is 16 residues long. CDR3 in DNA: TGTGCCAGCAGTTCGGGTGTTGGGACGCTCCAAGAGACCCAGTACTTC. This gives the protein CASSSGVGTLQETQYF.

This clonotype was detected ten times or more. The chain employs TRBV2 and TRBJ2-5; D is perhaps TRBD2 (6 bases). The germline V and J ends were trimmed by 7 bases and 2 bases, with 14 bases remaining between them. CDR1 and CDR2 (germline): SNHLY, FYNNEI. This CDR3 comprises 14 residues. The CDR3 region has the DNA TGTGCCAGCACTTGGCGGGGCGGACAAGAGACCCAGTACTTC. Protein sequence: CASTWRGGQETQYF.

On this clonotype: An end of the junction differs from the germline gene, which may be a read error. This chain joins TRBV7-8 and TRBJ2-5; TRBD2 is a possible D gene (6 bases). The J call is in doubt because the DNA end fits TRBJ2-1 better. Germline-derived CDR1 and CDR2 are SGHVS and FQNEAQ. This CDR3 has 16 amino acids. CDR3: CASSLSRLVGYSEQFF. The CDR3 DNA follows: TGTGCCAGCAGCTTATCAAGACTAGTGGGATACAGTGAGCAGTTCTTC.

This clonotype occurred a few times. CDR3 amino acids: CASSVDGTARKAFF. CDR3 coding DNA: TGTGCCAGCAGCGTAGATGGGACAGCAAGAAAAGCTTTCTTT. The chain couples TRBV9 to TRBJ1-1, with 7 bases identical to TRBD1. The CDR3 has 14 residues. With V trimmed by 0 bases and J by 9 bases, 8 bases remained unmatched. Germline CDR1 and CDR2: SGDLS and YYNGEE.

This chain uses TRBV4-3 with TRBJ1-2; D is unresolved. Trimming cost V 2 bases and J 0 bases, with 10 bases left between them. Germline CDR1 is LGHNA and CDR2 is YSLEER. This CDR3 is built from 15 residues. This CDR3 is CASSQTRLANYGYTF. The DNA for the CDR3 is TGCGCCAGCAGCCAAACCAGACTTGCTAACTATGGCTACACCTTC.

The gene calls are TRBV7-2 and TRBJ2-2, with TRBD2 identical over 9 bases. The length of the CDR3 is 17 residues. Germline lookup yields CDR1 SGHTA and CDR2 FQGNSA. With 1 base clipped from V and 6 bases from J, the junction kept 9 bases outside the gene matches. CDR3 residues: CASSLVGSGGSSGELFF. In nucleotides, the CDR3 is TGTGCCAGCAGCTTAGTAGGGAGCGGGGGGAGTTCCGGGGAGCTGTTTTTT.

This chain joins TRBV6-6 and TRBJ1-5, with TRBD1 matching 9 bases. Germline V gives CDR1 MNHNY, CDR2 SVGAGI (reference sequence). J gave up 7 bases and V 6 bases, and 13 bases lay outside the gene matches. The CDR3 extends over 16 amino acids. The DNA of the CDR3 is TGTGCCAGCAGCCAGACAGGGGGATCTTGGGGGCAGCCCCAGCATTTT. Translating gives CASSQTGGSWGQPQHF.

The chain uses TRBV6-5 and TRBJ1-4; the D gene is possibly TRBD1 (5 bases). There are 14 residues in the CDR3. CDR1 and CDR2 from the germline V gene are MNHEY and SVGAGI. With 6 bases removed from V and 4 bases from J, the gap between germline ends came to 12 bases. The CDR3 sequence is CASSLPGRNEKLFF. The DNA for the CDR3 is TGTGCCAGCAGCCTCCCAGGGCGTAATGAAAAACTGTTTTTT.

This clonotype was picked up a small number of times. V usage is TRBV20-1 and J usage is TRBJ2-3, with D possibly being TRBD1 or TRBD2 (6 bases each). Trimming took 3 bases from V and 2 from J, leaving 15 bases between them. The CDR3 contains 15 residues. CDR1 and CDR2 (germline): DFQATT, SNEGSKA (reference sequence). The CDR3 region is CSASILEGVTDTQYF. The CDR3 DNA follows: TGCAGTGCTAGTATTTTGGAGGGGGTCACAGATACGCAGTATTTT.

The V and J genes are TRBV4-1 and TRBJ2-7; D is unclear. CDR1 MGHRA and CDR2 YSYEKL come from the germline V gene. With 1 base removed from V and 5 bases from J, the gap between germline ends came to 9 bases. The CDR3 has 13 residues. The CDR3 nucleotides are TGCGCCAGCAGCCAAGTTATTGGTCACGAGCAGTACTTC. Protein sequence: CASSQVIGHEQYF.

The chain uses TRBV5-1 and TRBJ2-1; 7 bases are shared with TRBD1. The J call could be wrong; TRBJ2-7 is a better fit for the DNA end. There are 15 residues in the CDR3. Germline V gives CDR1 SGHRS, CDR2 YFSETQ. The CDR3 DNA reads TGCGCCAGCAGCTTGGAGGTGACAGGGAATAACGAGCAGTACTTC. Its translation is CASSLEVTGNNEQYF.

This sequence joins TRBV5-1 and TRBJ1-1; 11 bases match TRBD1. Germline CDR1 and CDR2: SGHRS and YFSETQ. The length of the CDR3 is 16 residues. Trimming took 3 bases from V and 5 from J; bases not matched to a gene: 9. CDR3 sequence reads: CASSSPGTGGKTEAFF. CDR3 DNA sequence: TGCGCCAGCAGCTCACCCGGGACAGGGGGGAAGACTGAAGCTTTCTTT.

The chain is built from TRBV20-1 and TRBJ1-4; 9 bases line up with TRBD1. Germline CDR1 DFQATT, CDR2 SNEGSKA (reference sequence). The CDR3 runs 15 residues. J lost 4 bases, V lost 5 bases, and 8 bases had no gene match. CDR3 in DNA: TGCAGTGCTCACCCCCCGGGACAGGGTAATGAAAAACTGTTTTTT. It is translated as CSAHPPGQGNEKLFF.

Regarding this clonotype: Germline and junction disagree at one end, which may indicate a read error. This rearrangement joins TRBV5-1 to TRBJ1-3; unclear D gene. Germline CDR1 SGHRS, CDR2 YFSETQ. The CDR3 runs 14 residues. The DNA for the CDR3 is TGCGCCGGCAGCCCCGGTCACTCTGGAAACACCATATATTTT. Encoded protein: CAGSPGHSGNTIYF.

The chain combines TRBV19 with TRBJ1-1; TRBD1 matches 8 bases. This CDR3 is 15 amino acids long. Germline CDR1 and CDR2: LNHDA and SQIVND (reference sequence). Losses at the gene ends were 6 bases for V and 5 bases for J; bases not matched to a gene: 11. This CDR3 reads CASRDQGALGTEAFF. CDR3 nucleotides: TGTGCCAGTAGGGATCAGGGGGCACTGGGTACTGAAGCTTTCTTT.

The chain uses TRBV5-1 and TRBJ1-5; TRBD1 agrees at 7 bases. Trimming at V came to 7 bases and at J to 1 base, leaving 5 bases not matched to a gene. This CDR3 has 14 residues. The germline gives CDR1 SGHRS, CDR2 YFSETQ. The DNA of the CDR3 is TGCGCCAGCTCGGAGGGGGCGAGCAATCAGCCCCAGCATTTT. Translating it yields CASSEGASNQPQHF.

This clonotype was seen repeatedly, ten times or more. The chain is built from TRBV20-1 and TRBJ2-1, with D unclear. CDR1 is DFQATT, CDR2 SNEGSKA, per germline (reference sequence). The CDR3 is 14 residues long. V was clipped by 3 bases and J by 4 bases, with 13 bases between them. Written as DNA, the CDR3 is TGCAGTGCTAGTCAACCCCAATTGTACAATGAGCAGTTCTTC. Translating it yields CSASQPQLYNEQFF.